The present TCR beta chain was sequenced within a study of identical twins. From the 5' RACE reads, TCRdb called clonotypes with MiXCR, one entry per CDR3 protein. This sample has a few hundred thousand distinct CDR3 sequences, with roughly 8.6% found just once. A few counts support this clonotype. Its specificity is not known. General study points: Clonotypes of the beta chain that were abundant in cord blood carried fewer insertions (memory repertoires showed none). Invariant cells of the MAIT and iNKT types might have partly distorted the zero-insertion analyses. The conclusions drew on cross-sectional statistical analysis instead of tracking the same donors.

Deletions cut 1 base from V and 2 bases from J, with 11 bases between. Looked up from germline, CDR1 is MGHDK and CDR2 is SYGVNS. This CDR3 has 15 amino acids. These data also featured in a second study, about yellow fever vaccine responses in identical twins.

The V gene is TRBV25-1, the J gene TRBJ1-1; no reliable D call. The sample consisted of CD8+ T cells sorted from blood. The TCR sequence derives from a woman under 30 in good health. CDR3 DNA sequence: TGTGCCAGCAGTGAATCCGGCAGATATAACACTGAAGCTTTCTTT. Amino acids: CASSESGRYNTEAFF.